Below, one T cell receptor beta chain is given with its context. Antigen: not known. The V gene's germline CDR1 is SNHLY and CDR2 FYNNEI. The germline V and J ends were trimmed by 6 bases and 2 bases, with 11 bases remaining between them. The CDR3 runs 14 residues. The record originates from a study of tumor and adjacent non-tumor tissue in lung cancer. As for the study in general: The cohort had 12 adenocarcinoma, a couple of squamous cell and 1 small cell patients. Overall study findings and caveats: Significantly higher TCR diversity was found in tumor than normal lung. Normal lung showed higher cumulative top 100 clone frequency than tumor.

The template was RNA from unsorted bulk tissue. Chemotherapy-naive patients with new lung cancer underwent thoracic surgery in China, August–November 2014. TCRbeta libraries were built with three rounds of nested PCR, modified from ARM-PCR. TCRdb reanalysed the multiplex PCR reads using MiXCR and keeps one entry per CDR3 protein. The sample lists under 100,000 distinct CDR3 sequences, around two thirds occurring once. This clonotype was obtained from a man in his 70s with non-small cell lung cancer. V is TRBV2 and J is TRBJ1-5, with D unclear. Sample: lung tumor tissue. The CDR3 spells CASRPGWGNQPQHF. CDR3 nucleotides: TGTGCCAGCAGGCCCGGGTGGGGCAATCAGCCCCAGCATTTT.